This is a list of T cell receptor beta chains from one sample in a study of tissue T cells after allogeneic stem cell transplantation. The method was immunoSEQ multiplex PCR; TCRdb's version includes in-frame clones alone and lacks a portion of them. Among approximately 3,500 clones listed, around 74% were seen once. Sequenced here: left colon tissue, sampled at autopsy. The receptor set was obtained from a male patient at least 60 years old with steroid-refractory graft-versus-host disease after an allogeneic stem cell transplant. Some T cells could come from the graft donor. The CDR3 runs from the conserved cysteine through the conserved F or W. The D gene is left open where the match is weak. Size values are once, few and many counts, or a class for expanded clones, and some rows have none.

D gene	V gene	CDR3 length	J gene	clone size	CDR3 protein	CDR3 DNA
TRBD2	TRBV7-8	17	TRBJ2-1	NA	CASSLGPPARGDNEQFF	TGTGCCAGCAGCTTAGGTCCCCCGGCTCGGGGGGACAATGAGCAGTTCTTC
NA	TRBV5-4	15	TRBJ2-1	NA	CASSLSGPSYNEQFF	TGTGCCAGCAGCCTGAGCGGTCCCTCCTACAATGAGCAGTTCTTC
NA	TRBV7-2	15	TRBJ1-5	few	CASSLFRAEGQPQHF	TGTGCCAGCAGCTTATTTCGAGCAGAAGGGCAGCCCCAGCATTTT
TRBD1	TRBV27	12	TRBJ1-1	NA	CASSPNRGSAFF	TGTGCCAGCAGTCCGAACAGGGGTTCCGCTTTCTTT
TRBD1	TRBV12-5	13	TRBJ1-1	NA	CASGSRQGTEAFF	TGTGCTAGTGGTTCCCGACAGGGTACTGAAGCTTTCTTT
TRBD1	TRBV27	15	TRBJ1-1	once	CASSGQGALLTEAFF	TGTGCCAGCAGTGGACAGGGGGCCCTCCTCACTGAAGCTTTCTTT
NA	TRBV29-1	14	TRBJ2-3	once	CSASYQGSTDTQYF	TGCAGCGCTTCGTACCAAGGTAGCACAGATACGCAGTATTTT
NA	TRBV9	14	TRBJ1-6	few	CASSVAAGGAPLHF	TGTGCCAGCAGCGTAGCGGCGGGGGGAGCACCCCTCCACTTT
NA	TRBV19	14	TRBJ2-7	NA	CASSSPGVTDEQYF	TGTGCCAGTAGTTCGCCAGGGGTTACGGACGAGCAGTACTTC
TRBD2	TRBV4-1	16	TRBJ2-1	few	CASSRGTSGSYNEQFF	TGCGCCAGCAGCCGCGGGACTAGCGGCTCCTACAATGAGCAGTTCTTC
NA	TRBV11-1	15	TRBJ2-6	NA	CASSTRSSGANVLTF	TGTGCCAGCAGCACTAGAAGCTCTGGGGCCAACGTCCTGACTTTC
NA	TRBV5-6	14	TRBJ2-7	NA	CASSLRESGYEQYF	TGTGCCAGCAGCTTGCGAGAATCGGGCTACGAGCAGTACTTC
NA	TRBV4-3	16	TRBJ1-6	NA	CASSQAGSLYNSPLHF	TGCGCCAGCAGCCAAGCCGGCAGCCTTTACAATTCACCCCTCCACTTT
TRBD1	TRBV25-1	14	TRBJ1-6	few	CASSESGGSSPLHF	TGTGCCAGCAGTGAATCAGGGGGAAGTTCACCCCTCCACTTT
NA	TRBV9	17	TRBJ1-4	NA	CASSVERSEGGNEKLFF	TGTGCCAGCAGCGTAGAGAGGAGTGAGGGGGGGAATGAAAAACTGTTTTTT
TRBD1	TRBV29-1	13	TRBJ1-2	NA	CSVHRGENYGYTF	TGCAGCGTTCACAGGGGAGAGAACTATGGCTACACCTTC
TRBD1	TRBV5-1	16	TRBJ1-5	once	CASSLDPGGINQPQHF	TGCGCCAGCAGCTTGGATCCAGGGGGCATCAATCAGCCCCAGCATTTT
TRBD2	TRBV30	13	TRBJ2-3	NA	CAWSLGGTDTQYF	TGTGCCTGGAGTTTGGGGGGGACAGATACGCAGTATTTT
NA	TRBV5-1	17	TRBJ2-5	NA	CASSPEVRVSIQETQYF	TGCGCCAGCAGCCCGGAGGTTAGAGTATCCATCCAAGAGACCCAGTACTTC
NA	TRBV29-1	14	TRBJ2-1	NA	CSPFAVLYGDEQFF	TGCAGCCCCTTTGCGGTGCTCTATGGGGATGAGCAGTTCTTC
TRBD1	TRBV24-1	15	TRBJ2-1	once	CATSGWDRGDNEQFF	TGTGCCACCAGTGGATGGGACAGGGGGGACAATGAGCAGTTCTTC
NA	TRBV28	16	TRBJ2-3	NA	CASSSPRGVGTDTQYF	TGTGCCAGCAGTTCCCCAAGGGGGGTTGGCACAGATACGCAGTATTTT
TRBD1	TRBV7-2	14	TRBJ2-7	NA	CASSLGQKIPPAYF	TGTGCCAGCAGCTTGGGACAGAAGATTCCACCGGCGTACTTC
TRBD1	TRBV10-2	15	TRBJ1-1	NA	CASKARGHMNTEAFF	TGCGCCAGCAAGGCCAGGGGGCATATGAACACTGAAGCTTTCTTT
NA	TRBV19	15	TRBJ1-1	NA	CASSPRTDLNTEAFF	TGTGCCAGTAGTCCGAGGACAGACTTGAACACTGAAGCTTTCTTT
NA	TRBV5-1	18	TRBJ2-3	NA	CASSLGRGLVTSTDTQYF	TGCGCCAGCAGCTTGGGCCGGGGCCTGGTTACTAGCACAGATACGCAGTATTTT
TRBD2	TRBV2	15	TRBJ2-5	NA	CASSVGGLAGETQYF	TGTGCCAGCAGTGTCGGGGGACTAGCGGGGGAGACCCAGTACTTC
NA	TRBV28	14	TRBJ1-1	NA	CASSFGQRNTEAFF	TGTGCCAGCAGTTTCGGGCAGCGGAACACTGAAGCTTTCTTT
TRBD2	TRBV11-3	18	TRBJ2-1	few	CASSLAGTSGGADNEQFF	TGTGCCAGCAGCTTAGCAGGGACTAGCGGGGGGGCTGACAATGAGCAGTTCTTC
NA	TRBV7-9	16	TRBJ1-6	NA	CASSLGSKRENSPLHF	TGTGCCAGCAGCTTAGGATCGAAGAGGGAAAACTCACCCCTCCACTTT
NA	TRBV30	12	TRBJ1-1	NA	CAWSGGSTEAFF	TGTGCCTGGAGTGGGGGGAGCACTGAAGCTTTCTTT
TRBD1	TRBV19	12	TRBJ1-5	NA	CASKQGPQPQHF	TGTGCCAGTAAACAGGGGCCTCAGCCCCAGCATTTT
NA	TRBV5-1	15	TRBJ1-4	NA	CASSLVAGRNEKLFF	TGCGCCAGCAGCTTGGTTGCGGGCCGTAATGAAAAACTGTTTTTT
NA	TRBV5-6	14	TRBJ1-2	NA	CASSLVAKGYGYTF	TGTGCCAGCAGCTTGGTTGCGAAGGGCTATGGCTACACCTTC
NA	TRBV7-2	15	TRBJ1-1	NA	CASSLASGRGTEAFF	TGTGCCAGCAGCTTAGCGTCGGGGAGAGGCACTGAAGCTTTCTTT
NA	TRBV11-3	15	TRBJ2-1	NA	CASSLSRTERNEQFF	TGTGCCAGCAGCTTATCCAGGACAGAACGCAATGAGCAGTTCTTC
TRBD1	TRBV18	15	TRBJ1-6	few	CASSLGTVDNSPLHF	TGTGCCAGCTCACTTGGGACAGTTGATAATTCACCCCTCCACTTT
NA	TRBV11-3	15	TRBJ2-5	NA	CASSLGTEVQETQYF	TGTGCCAGCAGCTTAGGGACAGAAGTTCAAGAGACCCAGTACTTC
TRBD1	TRBV5-1	15	TRBJ1-5	NA	CASSLGQGAWQPQHF	TGCGCCAGCAGCTTGGGACAGGGGGCCTGGCAGCCCCAGCATTTT
NA	TRBV5-1	13	TRBJ2-5	NA	CASSLPGMETQYF	TGCGCCAGCAGCTTGCCCGGGATGGAGACCCAGTACTTC
NA	TRBV18	13	TRBJ2-7	NA	CASSPRDSDEQYF	TGTGCCAGCTCACCAAGGGATTCGGACGAGCAGTACTTC
NA	TRBV5-5	15	TRBJ2-7	NA	CASSVTFGATYEQYF	TGTGCCAGCAGCGTAACCTTCGGGGCCACCTACGAGCAGTACTTC
NA	TRBV30	15	TRBJ2-1	NA	CAWSGDRTVNNEQFF	TGTGCCTGGAGTGGGGATCGGACAGTAAACAATGAGCAGTTCTTC
NA	TRBV10-3	12	TRBJ2-7	NA	CAISAVRGEQYF	TGTGCCATCAGTGCCGTACGGGGCGAGCAGTACTTC
NA	TRBV5-1	13	TRBJ1-1	few	CASSLTANTEAFF	TGCGCCAGCAGCCTGACAGCTAACACTGAAGCTTTCTTT
TRBD2	TRBV11-3	19	TRBJ2-1	NA	CASSSSGTSGGASGNEQFF	TGTGCCAGCAGCTCCTCTGGGACTAGCGGGGGGGCCAGTGGCAATGAGCAGTTCTTC
NA	TRBV30	10	TRBJ2-1	NA	CAWSQDDPFF	TGTGCCTGGAGCCAGGACGATCCGTTCTTC
NA	TRBV14	15	TRBJ2-7	NA	CASSQRTLSSYEQYF	TGTGCCAGCAGCCAGAGGACCCTAAGCTCCTACGAGCAGTACTTC
NA	TRBV5-4	15	TRBJ2-1	NA	CASSFRVSTYNEQFF	TGTGCCAGCAGCTTCCGGGTCTCCACCTACAATGAGCAGTTCTTC
NA	TRBV15	13	TRBJ1-2	NA	CATSRGANYGYTF	TGTGCCACCAGCCGGGGGGCTAACTATGGCTACACCTTC
NA	TRBV6-1	15	TRBJ1-6	NA	CASSETGRGRSPLHF	TGTGCCAGCAGTGAAACGGGGAGGGGGAGATCACCCCTCCACTTT
NA	TRBV11-1	14	TRBJ2-2	NA	CASSFSGGTGELFF	TGTGCCAGCAGCTTTTCTGGGGGAACCGGGGAGCTGTTTTTT
TRBD1	TRBV28	13	TRBJ1-1	NA	CASRGQGNTEAFF	TGTGCCAGCCGGGGACAGGGGAACACTGAAGCTTTCTTT
NA	TRBV7-2	16	TRBJ2-1	NA	CASSFSGRRPYNEQFF	TGTGCCAGCAGCTTTTCAGGCAGGCGGCCCTACAATGAGCAGTTCTTC
TRBD2	TRBV7-9	15	TRBJ2-7	NA	CASSRTSGGAGEQYF	TGTGCCAGCAGCCGAACTAGCGGGGGGGCAGGCGAGCAGTACTTC